This T cell receptor beta chain was captured by sequencing in a study of beta chain features in type 1 diabetes. V lost 2 bases and J lost 2, with 8 bases in between. There are 15 residues in the CDR3. Germline CDR1 is SGHRS and CDR2 is YFSETQ. Each of the CD4+ naive, central memory, regulatory and stem cell-like memory populations was sorted via CD45RO/CCR7/CD25/CD127/CD95/CD27. This clone was counted between two and nine times. Its antigen is unidentified. This CDR3 is also generated by other DNA sequences in the sample. All of the isolated RNA was reverse transcribed, so expressed TCRB transcripts were sequenced. Produced via immunoSEQ multiplex PCR; TCRdb's table is partial and in-frame only. The sample shows roughly 500,000 clones, 9.5% to 12% of them seen only once. General study points: TCRB repertoires of naive, central memory and Treg cells appeared more similar among patients than among healthy donors.

Sequenced: naive CD4+ T cells from blood. The chain combines TRBV5-1 with TRBJ2-6; maybe TRBD1 (6 bases). This TCR was sampled from a woman aged 18-29 years in good health. The CDR3 sequence is CASSLQGAGANVLTF. The CDR3 DNA is TGCGCCAGCAGCTTACAGGGAGCTGGGGCCAACGTCCTGACTTTC.